This TCR beta chain stems from a study of T-cell reconstitution after alpha-beta-depleted transplantation in children. Study results and limitations: Several hundred expanded graft clones reportedly supplied alpha-beta T cells about two months after transplant. After one year, T-cell counts and TCRbeta diversity mostly came from new T cells. Diversity of TCRbeta at day 60 was high in some patients, arising from surviving recipient T cells and thymic progenitors.

In this sample, this clonotype turned up many times. No antigen is known for it. V was pared by 6 bases and J by 2 bases, with 15 bases between. CDR1 is PRHDT and CDR2 is FYEKMQ in the germline V gene (reference sequence). The CDR3 is made up of 15 amino acids. Unique molecular identifiers were incorporated into the prepared TCRbeta library. TCRdb fed the PCR reads into MiXCR, producing one record per CDR3 protein. This sample has 480,000 or so distinct CDR3 sequences, with 10% to 13% found just once. Sequences were derived from PBMCs, sampled before TCRalphabeta/CD19-depleted stem cell transplant. The receptor was isolated from a child aged 2 to 15 with inherited bone marrow failure, due to receive a stem cell transplant. The V and J genes are TRBV13 and TRBJ2-3; possibly TRBD2 for D (5 bases). CDR3 sequence: CASSTSGYVTDTQYF. The CDR3 coding sequence is TGTGCCAGCAGTACGAGCGGCTATGTCACAGATACGCAGTATTTT.